One sample yielded the 3 T cell receptor beta chains listed below, sequenced in a study of cytomegalovirus exposure and HLA in healthy donors. Both 60 Vbeta primers and 13 Jbeta primers went into the PCR. Sequenced by immunoSEQ multiplex PCR; TCRdb stores in-frame clones only, minus some. The sample consists of roughly 100,000 clones, around 76% of them appearing once. The sample comprised PBMCs. These receptors originate from a woman under 30 in good health and CMV-seropositive.

This clone has only one observation. V is TRBV5-1 and J is TRBJ1-1; unclear D gene. Trimming left V 1 base short and J 11 bases short, with 15 bases between. Germline assignment: CDR1 SGHRS and CDR2 YFSETQ. CDR3 size: 13 residues. Here the CDR3 DNA reads TGCGCCAGCAGCTTGACATCACCGACATGGGCTTTCTTT. Amino acid sequence: CASSLTSPTWAFF.

The rearrangement links TRBV9 to TRBJ2-7; 7 positions agree with TRBD2. V shed 0 bases and J 4 bases; nucleotides not matched to a gene: 19. Per germline, CDR1 SGDLS and CDR2 YYNGEE. This CDR3 contains 19 residues. The CDR3 here is CASSVAPSGERELRYEQYF. For the CDR3, the DNA is TGTGCCAGCAGCGTAGCTCCCTCCGGGGAGCGGGAACTCCGGTACGAGCAGTACTTC.

J is TRBJ2-3 and V is TRBV13; the match to TRBD1 covers 8 bases. Trimming cost V 3 bases and J 4 bases; bases outside gene matches: 9. Germline V lookup: CDR1 PRHDT, CDR2 FYEKMQ (reference sequence). CDR3 length: 16 residues. In DNA, the CDR3 is TGTGCCAGCAGCTTCGGACAGGGAGAGTTCGCAGATACGCAGTATTTT. Its translation: CASSFGQGEFADTQYF.